This TCR beta chain comes out of a study of blood T cell repertoires in COVID-19. Looking at the study overall: T cells, B-cell-depleted T cells, or PBMCs supplied cDNA or gDNA.

Assay: immunoSEQ multiplex PCR; the TCRdb copy retains only in-frame clones and omits some. The repertoire has approximately 460,000 clones, 85% to 90% of them found once; the top ten carry around 0.95%. The table lists this clone with a count of one. Germline CDR1 reads LNHDA; CDR2 reads SQIVND (reference sequence). CDR3 length: 15 amino acids. Trimming took 1 base from V and 2 from J, leaving 9 bases between them. The rearrangement links TRBV19 to TRBJ2-1, with D possibly being TRBD2 (5 bases). Sequencing used peripheral blood. The TCR sequence derives from a man between 18 and 35 years old with COVID-19, enrolled during active disease. In DNA form, the CDR3 reads TGTGCCAGTAGTATAGCTGCCGGGGCCTACAATGAGCAGTTCTTC. Protein: CASSIAAGAYNEQFF. Variable domain in full (rest from reference TRBV19 and TRBJ2-1): DGGITQSPKYLFRKEGQNVTLSCEQNLNHDAMYWYRQDPGQGLRLIYYSQIVNDFQKGDIAEGYSVSREKKESFPLTVTSAQKNPTAFYLCASSIAAGAYNEQFFGPGTRLTVL.